Listed below are T cell receptor beta chains from one sample, sequenced in a study of cytomegalovirus exposure and HLA in healthy donors. Data came from immunoSEQ multiplex PCR; TCRdb stores just in-frame clones and leaves some out. The sample holds about 150,000 clones, roughly 79% seen once. Sample: PBMCs. All receptors come from a man younger than 45 in good health and CMV-seropositive. Each CDR3 is given with its conserved first and last residue. The D gene is left open where the match is weak. Rows may omit the clone size; those that give it use once, few, many or a size class.

>TRBV5-1|NA|TRBD2|TRBJ2-1
CASSSSRLADRYNEQFF
TGCGCCAGCAGCTCCTCCAGACTAGCGGATAGGTACAATGAGCAGTTCTTC
>TRBV2|few|TRBD1|TRBJ1-5
CASTKDRDQPQHF
TGTGCCAGCACCAAGGACAGGGATCAGCCCCAGCATTTT
>TRBV15|once|NA|TRBJ1-3
CATSRSTGSYGNTIYF
TGTGCCACCAGCAGGAGTACAGGGAGTTACGGAAACACCATATATTTT
>TRBV18|NA|NA|TRBJ2-1
CASSPEAGEQFF
TGTGCCAGCTCACCAGAGGCGGGGGAGCAGTTCTTC
>TRBV7-2|NA|NA|TRBJ2-3
CASSLISGSMADTQYF
TGTGCCAGCAGCTTAATTTCCGGGAGTATGGCAGATACGCAGTATTTT
>TRBV7-3|NA|TRBD2|TRBJ2-1
CASSPRPSGTNEQFF
TGTGCCAGCAGCCCTCGACCTAGCGGAACCAATGAGCAGTTCTTC
>TRBV27|NA|NA|TRBJ2-1
CASSSGGGTYNEQFF
TGTGCCAGCAGTTCTGGTGGCGGGACGTACAATGAGCAGTTCTTC
>TRBV6-5|NA|TRBD1|TRBJ1-1
CASSYEGQGRTEAFF
TGTGCCAGCAGTTACGAGGGACAGGGGAGGACTGAAGCTTTCTTT
>TRBV5-4|NA|NA|TRBJ2-7
CASSWEWGEQYF
TGTGCCAGCAGCTGGGAGTGGGGCGAGCAGTACTTC
>TRBV7-9|NA|NA|TRBJ2-7
CASSPRERSYEQYF
TGTGCCAGCAGCCCTCGGGAGAGATCCTACGAGCAGTACTTC
>TRBV4-1|NA|TRBD2|TRBJ2-7
CASSQDPRLAGAGYEQYF
TGCGCCAGCAGCCAAGATCCTCGACTAGCGGGAGCTGGCTACGAGCAGTACTTC
>TRBV30|few|TRBD2|TRBJ2-5
CAWIPSGLAGAPGVWVETQYF
TGTGCCTGGATCCCGTCGGGGCTAGCGGGAGCCCCCGGTGTTTGGGTTGAGACCCAGTACTTC
>TRBV7-8|once|NA|TRBJ1-2
CASSRTDRTANYGYTF
TGTGCCAGCAGCAGAACCGACAGGACAGCTAACTATGGCTACACCTTC
>TRBV10-3|NA|TRBD1|TRBJ2-3
CAISGWDRGQDTQYF
TGTGCCATCAGTGGGTGGGACAGGGGGCAAGATACGCAGTATTTT
>TRBV9|NA|NA|TRBJ1-5
CASSPPRTDGPNNQPQHF
TGTGCCAGCAGCCCCCCTCGGACAGACGGGCCGAACAATCAGCCCCAGCATTTT
>TRBV25-1|few|NA|TRBJ2-7
CASSGRDNQYF
TGTGCCAGCAGTGGCCGGGACAACCAGTACTTC
>TRBV5-6|NA|TRBD1|TRBJ1-2
CASSLNGQGNYGYTF
TGTGCCAGCAGCTTGAACGGACAGGGAAACTATGGCTACACCTTC
>TRBV10-1|once|NA|TRBJ2-1
CASSIGLSSSYNEQFF
TGCGCCAGCTCGATCGGACTGTCGAGCTCCTACAATGAGCAGTTCTTC
>TRBV5-1|NA|NA|TRBJ2-5
CASSQGQNQETQYF
TGCGCCAGCAGCCAGGGGCAGAACCAAGAGACCCAGTACTTC
>TRBV27|NA|NA|TRBJ2-1
CATEGLYNEQFF
TGTGCAACCGAGGGCCTTTACAATGAGCAGTTCTTC
>TRBV7-8|NA|TRBD1|TRBJ1-3
CASSSPTGSGNTIYF
TGTGCCAGCAGCTCCCCGACAGGGTCTGGAAACACCATATATTTT
>TRBV6-4|NA|TRBD2|TRBJ2-2
CASSEGLGYGELFF
TGTGCCAGCAGTGAGGGACTAGGATACGGGGAGCTGTTTTTT
>TRBV6-5|NA|NA|TRBJ1-1
CASSYGGQLMNTEAFF
TGTGCCAGCAGTTACGGCGGACAGTTGATGAACACTGAAGCTTTCTTT
>TRBV7-2|NA|NA|TRBJ2-3
CASSLAPSSTDTQYF
TGTGCCAGCAGCTTAGCGCCGAGTAGCACAGATACGCAGTATTTT
>TRBV7-2|NA|TRBD1|TRBJ1-1
CASSLLRQGSAAFF
TGTGCCAGCAGCTTACTTCGACAGGGGTCGGCAGCTTTCTTT
>TRBV5-4|once|NA|TRBJ2-3
CASSPELTDTQYF
TGTGCCAGCAGTCCCGAACTCACAGATACGCAGTATTTT
>TRBV5-1|few|TRBD2|TRBJ2-3
CASSLSGLAGGRDTQYF
TGCGCCAGCAGCTTGTCCGGACTAGCGGGAGGAAGGGATACGCAGTATTTT
>TRBV5-8|NA|NA|TRBJ1-6
CASSLRVSYNSPLHF
TGTGCCAGCAGCCTCAGGGTCTCCTATAATTCACCCCTCCACTTT
>TRBV5-6|NA|TRBD2|TRBJ2-3
CASSFRTSGGRTDTQYF
TGTGCCAGCAGCTTCCGGACTAGCGGGGGCCGCACAGATACGCAGTATTTT
>TRBV2|NA|TRBD1|TRBJ2-7
CASSEGQGKIYEQYF
TGTGCCAGCAGTGAGGGACAGGGGAAAATCTACGAGCAGTACTTC
>TRBV13|few|NA|TRBJ1-2
CASSSGQFYGYTF
TGTGCCAGCAGCTCTGGACAGTTCTATGGCTACACCTTC
>TRBV9|NA|TRBD2|TRBJ2-1
CASSRTSGGHREDEQFF
TGTGCCAGCAGCCGGACTAGCGGGGGTCATAGGGAGGATGAGCAGTTCTTC
>TRBV7-2|NA|TRBD1|TRBJ1-2
CASSPIQGDHGYTF
TGTGCCAGCAGTCCCATACAGGGGGATCATGGCTACACCTTC
>TRBV12-5|NA|NA|TRBJ1-5
CASGFEGGNQPQHF
TGTGCTAGTGGTTTTGAAGGGGGCAATCAGCCCCAGCATTTT
>TRBV30|NA|TRBD1|TRBJ2-7
CAWSVGTGSYEQYF
TGTGCCTGGAGTGTAGGGACAGGGTCCTACGAGCAGTACTTC
>TRBV5-1|NA|NA|TRBJ1-3
CASSFDRSGNTIYF
TGCGCCAGCAGCTTCGACAGATCGGGAAACACCATATATTTT
>TRBV11-3|NA|NA|TRBJ2-7
CASSLDTGVEQYF
TGTGCCAGCAGCTTAGATACGGGGGTTGAGCAGTACTTC
>TRBV6-6|NA|TRBD2|TRBJ2-5
CASRLAGGETQYF
TGTGCCAGCAGACTAGCGGGGGGAGAGACCCAGTACTTC
>TRBV27|NA|TRBD1|TRBJ1-1
CASSRQGRDTEAFF
TGTGCCAGCAGTAGACAGGGGCGAGACACTGAAGCTTTCTTT
>TRBV6-4|many|NA|TRBJ2-3
CASSDAPQGPQYF
TGTGCCAGCAGTGACGCCCCTCAGGGCCCGCAGTATTTT
>TRBV12-5|NA|TRBD1|TRBJ2-7
CASGKTGGSYEQYF
TGTGCTAGTGGAAAGACAGGGGGCTCCTACGAGCAGTACTTC
>TRBV7-9|few|NA|TRBJ2-5
CASSLGTTETQYF
TGTGCCAGCAGCTTAGGGACAACGGAGACCCAGTACTTC
>TRBV5-1|once|TRBD2|TRBJ2-1
CASSLTSGRTNEQFF
TGCGCCAGCAGCCTGACTAGCGGGAGGACGAATGAGCAGTTCTTC
>TRBV5-4|NA|TRBD2|TRBJ2-3
CASSLGTSGGAFTDTQYF
TGTGCCAGCAGCCTCGGGACTAGCGGGGGGGCGTTTACAGATACGCAGTATTTT
>TRBV6-1|NA|NA|TRBJ1-5
CASTRGNQPQHF
TGTGCCAGCACGAGGGGGAATCAGCCCCAGCATTTT
>TRBV6-5|NA|TRBD1|TRBJ2-1
CASSYSLTDRAEQFF
TGTGCCAGCAGTTACAGCCTGACCGACAGGGCTGAGCAGTTCTTC
>TRBV6-1|NA|NA|TRBJ1-1
CASRRSNPNTEAFF
TGTGCCAGCAGACGGAGCAACCCGAACACTGAAGCTTTCTTT
>TRBV5-1|NA|NA|TRBJ2-1
CASSPDSRQDNEQFF
TGCGCCAGCAGCCCCGATTCACGACAGGACAATGAGCAGTTCTTC
>TRBV7-9|many|TRBD2|TRBJ2-1
CASSSPGGVALFSWGEQFF
TGTGCCAGCAGCTCACCGGGAGGTGTGGCTCTTTTTAGTTGGGGTGAGCAGTTCTTC
>TRBV21-1|NA|NA|TRBJ1-1
CASITIMNTEAFF
TGTGCCAGCATCACTATAATGAACACTGAAGCTTTCTTT
>TRBV6-5|NA|NA|TRBJ2-7
CASSLSSGTYYEQYF
TGTGCCAGCAGTTTGAGCTCCGGGACATACTACGAGCAGTACTTC
>TRBV9|NA|NA|TRBJ2-7
CASSVEAGAKYEQYF
TGTGCCAGCAGCGTAGAGGCAGGGGCCAAGTACGAGCAGTACTTC
>TRBV7-2|few|NA|TRBJ2-7
CASSLGGQTYEQYF
TGTGCCAGCAGCTTAGGTGGACAGACCTACGAGCAGTACTTC
>TRBV14|NA|TRBD2|TRBJ2-7
CASSRLAGGLEQYF
TGTGCCAGCAGCCGTCTAGCGGGAGGGCTTGAGCAGTACTTC
>TRBV19|NA|TRBD1|TRBJ1-2
CASKQGDYGYTF
TGTGCCAGCAAACAGGGGGACTATGGCTACACCTTC